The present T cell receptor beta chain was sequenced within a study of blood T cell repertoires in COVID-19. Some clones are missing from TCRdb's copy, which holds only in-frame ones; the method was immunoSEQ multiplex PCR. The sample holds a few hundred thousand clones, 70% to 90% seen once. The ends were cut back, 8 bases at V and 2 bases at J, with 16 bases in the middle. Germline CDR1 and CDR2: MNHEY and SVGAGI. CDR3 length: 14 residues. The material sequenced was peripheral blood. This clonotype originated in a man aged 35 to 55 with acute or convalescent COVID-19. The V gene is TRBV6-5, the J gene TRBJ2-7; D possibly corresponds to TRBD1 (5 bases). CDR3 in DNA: TGTGCCAGCTCCATGGGGCCGACGGCCTACGAGCAGTACTTC. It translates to CASSMGPTAYEQYF.